This T cell receptor beta chain was identified in a study of patients and donors after allogeneic stem cell transplantation (dated by TCRdb to about 2020). The V end loses 2 bases and the J end loses 1 base, and a stretch of 8 bases separates them. The CDR3 runs 14 amino acids, cysteine and phenylalanine included. Of the read, only the CDR3 DNA is kept; its 42 bases are in frame from base 1. A word on this clonotype: The antigen this receptor binds is unknown. Per-nucleotide qualities are absent, and no much larger clonotype sits a single base away.

Preparation of the library involved RT-PCR. The instrument was a NextSeq 550. TCRdb reprocessing: public reads trimmed at Q25 with fastp, clones called with MiXCR, in-frame beta chains kept. Rows with one shared CDR3 protein collapse into an entry with the most common genes and DNA. The sample table holds fewer than 25,000 distinct CDR3 sequences, of which roughly 43% were seen once. The biggest ten clones account for roughly three quarters of the sample. The specimen sequenced was blood, either unsorted or a sorted T cell fraction (not recorded which). This receptor was identified in a human donor who was either an allogeneic HSCT recipient or a stem cell or donor lymphocyte infusion donor (not recorded which). It is not recorded whose cells these are; they may come from a transplant donor. The V and J segments used are TRBV12-3 or TRBV12-4 and TRBJ1-2; TRBD1 is a possible D gene, resting on 5 matching bases. The nucleotide sequence reads TGTGCCAGCAGTTTACAGGGCTATAACTATGGCTACACCTTC. It is translated as CASSLQGYNYGYTF.